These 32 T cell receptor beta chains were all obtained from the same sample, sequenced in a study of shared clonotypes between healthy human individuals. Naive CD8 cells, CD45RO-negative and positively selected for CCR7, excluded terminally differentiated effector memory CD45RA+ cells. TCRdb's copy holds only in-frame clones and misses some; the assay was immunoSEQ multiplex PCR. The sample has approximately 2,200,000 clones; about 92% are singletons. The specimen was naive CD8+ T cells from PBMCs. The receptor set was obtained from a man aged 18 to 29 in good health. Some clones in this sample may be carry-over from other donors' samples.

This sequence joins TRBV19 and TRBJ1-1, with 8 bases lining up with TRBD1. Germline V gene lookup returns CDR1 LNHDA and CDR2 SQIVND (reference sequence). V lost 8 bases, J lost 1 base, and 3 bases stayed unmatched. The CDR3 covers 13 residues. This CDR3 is CASGQGKNTEAFF. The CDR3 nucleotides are TGTGCCAGTGGACAGGGAAAGAACACTGAAGCTTTCTTT.

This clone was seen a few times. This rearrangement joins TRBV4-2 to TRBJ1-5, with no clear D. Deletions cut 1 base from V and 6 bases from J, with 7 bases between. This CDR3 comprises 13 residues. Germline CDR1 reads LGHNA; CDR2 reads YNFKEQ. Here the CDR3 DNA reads TGTGCCAGCAGCCAAGTGGTCTCTCAGCCCCAGCATTTT. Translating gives CASSQVVSQPQHF.

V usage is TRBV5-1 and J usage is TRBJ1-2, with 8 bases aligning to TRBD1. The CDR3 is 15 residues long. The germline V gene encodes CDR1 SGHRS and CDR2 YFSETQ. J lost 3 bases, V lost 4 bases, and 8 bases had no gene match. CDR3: CASSTWTGKHYGYTF. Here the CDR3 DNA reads TGCGCCAGCAGCACCTGGACAGGGAAGCACTATGGCTACACCTTC.

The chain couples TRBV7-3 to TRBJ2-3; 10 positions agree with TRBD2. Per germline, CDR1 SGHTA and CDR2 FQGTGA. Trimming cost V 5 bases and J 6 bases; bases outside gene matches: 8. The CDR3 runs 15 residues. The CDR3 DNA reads TGTGCCAGCAGCACCGGGACTAGCGTTGGGGATACGCAGTATTTT. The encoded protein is CASSTGTSVGDTQYF.

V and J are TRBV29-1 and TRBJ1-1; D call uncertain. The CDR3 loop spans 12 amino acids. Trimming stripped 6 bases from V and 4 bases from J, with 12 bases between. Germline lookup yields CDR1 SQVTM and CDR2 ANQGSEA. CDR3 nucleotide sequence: TGCAGCGTACTACAACCGGGCACTGAAGCTTTCTTT. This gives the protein CSVLQPGTEAFF.

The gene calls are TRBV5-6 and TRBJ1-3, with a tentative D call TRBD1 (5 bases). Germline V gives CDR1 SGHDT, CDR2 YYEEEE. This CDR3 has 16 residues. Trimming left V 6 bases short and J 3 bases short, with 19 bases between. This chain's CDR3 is CASTIGGSSVGNTIYF. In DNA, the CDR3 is TGTGCCAGCACCATCGGGGGGTCTTCGGTTGGAAACACCATATATTTT.

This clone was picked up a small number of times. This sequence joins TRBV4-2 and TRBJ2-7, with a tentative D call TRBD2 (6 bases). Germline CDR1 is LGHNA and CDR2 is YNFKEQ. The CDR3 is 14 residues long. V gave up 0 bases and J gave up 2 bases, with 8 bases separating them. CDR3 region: CASSQEWRAYEQYF. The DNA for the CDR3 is TGTGCCAGCAGCCAAGAATGGAGGGCCTACGAGCAGTACTTC.

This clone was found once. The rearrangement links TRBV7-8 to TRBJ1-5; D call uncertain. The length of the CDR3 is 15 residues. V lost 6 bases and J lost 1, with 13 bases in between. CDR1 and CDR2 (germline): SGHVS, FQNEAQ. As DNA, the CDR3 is TGTGCCAGCAGTTTACTGGGAGGGAGCAATCAGCCCCAGCATTTT. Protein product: CASSLLGGSNQPQHF.

CDR3 bases: TGTGCCAGCAGTTTCACCCTAGCGGGAGTAGGAGAGCAGTACTTC. It is translated as CASSFTLAGVGEQYF. This sequence joins TRBV28 and TRBJ2-7; 10 positions agree with TRBD2. The CDR3 has 15 residues. V lost 3 bases and J lost 7; bases outside the gene matches: 9. Germline V lookup: CDR1 MDHEN, CDR2 SYDVKM. Using reference TRBV28 and TRBJ2-7 for the parts outside the CDR3, the full variable domain is DVKVTQSSRYLVKRTGEKVFLECVQDMDHENMFWYRQDPGLGLRLIYFSYDVKMKEKGDIPEGYSVSREKKERFSLILESASTNQTSMYLCASSFTLAGVGEQYFGPGTRLTVT.

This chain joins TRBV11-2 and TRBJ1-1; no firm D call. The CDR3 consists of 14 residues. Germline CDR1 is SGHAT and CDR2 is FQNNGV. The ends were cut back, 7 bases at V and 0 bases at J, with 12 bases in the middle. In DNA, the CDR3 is TGTGCCAGCACGTTTGGGGAAGTGAACACTGAAGCTTTCTTT. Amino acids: CASTFGEVNTEAFF.

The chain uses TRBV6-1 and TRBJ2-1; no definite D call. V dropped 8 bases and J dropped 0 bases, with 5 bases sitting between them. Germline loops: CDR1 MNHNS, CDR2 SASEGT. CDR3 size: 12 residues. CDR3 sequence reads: CASPGSYNEQFF. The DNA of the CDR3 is TGTGCCAGCCCGGGCTCCTACAATGAGCAGTTCTTC.

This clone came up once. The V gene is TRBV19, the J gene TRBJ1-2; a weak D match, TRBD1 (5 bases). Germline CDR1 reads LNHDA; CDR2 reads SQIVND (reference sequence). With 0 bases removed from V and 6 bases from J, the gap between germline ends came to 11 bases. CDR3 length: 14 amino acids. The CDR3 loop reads CASSIDAGGDGYTF. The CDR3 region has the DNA TGTGCCAGTAGTATAGACGCTGGGGGAGATGGCTACACCTTC.

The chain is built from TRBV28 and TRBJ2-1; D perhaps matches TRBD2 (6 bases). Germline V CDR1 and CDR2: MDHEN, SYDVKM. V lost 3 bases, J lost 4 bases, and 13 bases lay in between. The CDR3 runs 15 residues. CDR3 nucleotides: TGTGCCAGCAGTTTGGTCCCCGGGACTTACAATGAGCAGTTCTTC. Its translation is CASSLVPGTYNEQFF.

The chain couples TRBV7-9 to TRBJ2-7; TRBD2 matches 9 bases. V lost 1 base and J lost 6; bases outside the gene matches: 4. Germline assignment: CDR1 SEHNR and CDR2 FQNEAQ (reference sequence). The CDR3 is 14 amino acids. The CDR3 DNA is TGTGCCAGCAGCTTAGTAGCGGGAGTTAGCGAGCAGTACTTC. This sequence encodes CASSLVAGVSEQYF.

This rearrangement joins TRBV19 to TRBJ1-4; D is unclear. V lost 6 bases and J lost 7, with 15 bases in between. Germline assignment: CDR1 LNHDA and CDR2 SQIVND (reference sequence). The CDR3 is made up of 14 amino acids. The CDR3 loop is CASSPFGWGEKLFF. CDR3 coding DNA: TGTGCCAGTAGCCCCTTCGGGTGGGGTGAAAAACTGTTTTTT. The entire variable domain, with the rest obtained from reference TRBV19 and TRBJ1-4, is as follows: DGGITQSPKYLFRKEGQNVTLSCEQNLNHDAMYWYRQDPGQGLRLIYYSQIVNDFQKGDIAEGYSVSREKKESFPLTVTSAQKNPTAFYLCASSPFGWGEKLFFGSGTQLSVL.

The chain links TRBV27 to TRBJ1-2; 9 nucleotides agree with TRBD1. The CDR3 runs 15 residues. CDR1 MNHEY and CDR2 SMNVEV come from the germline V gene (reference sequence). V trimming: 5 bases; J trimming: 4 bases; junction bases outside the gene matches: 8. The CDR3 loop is CASSGRDRVGYGYTF. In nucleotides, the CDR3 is TGTGCCAGCAGTGGCCGGGACAGGGTTGGCTATGGCTACACCTTC.

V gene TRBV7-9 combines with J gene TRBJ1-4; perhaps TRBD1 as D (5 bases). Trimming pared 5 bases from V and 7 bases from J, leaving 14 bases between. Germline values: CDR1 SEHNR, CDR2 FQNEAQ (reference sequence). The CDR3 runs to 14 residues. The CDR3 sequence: CASSGSWDFEKLFF. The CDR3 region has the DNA TGTGCCAGCAGCGGATCCTGGGACTTTGAAAAACTGTTTTTT.

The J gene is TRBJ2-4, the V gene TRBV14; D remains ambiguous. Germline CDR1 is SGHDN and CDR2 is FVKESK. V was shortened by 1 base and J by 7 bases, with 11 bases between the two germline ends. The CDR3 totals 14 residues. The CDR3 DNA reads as TGTGCCAGCAGCCAAGGAGAAGGGAACAACATTCAGTACTTC. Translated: CASSQGEGNNIQYF.

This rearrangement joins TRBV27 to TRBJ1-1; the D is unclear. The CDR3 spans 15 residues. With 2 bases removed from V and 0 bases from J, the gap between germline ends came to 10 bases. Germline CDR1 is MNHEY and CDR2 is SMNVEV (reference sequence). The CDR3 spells CASSLDRIMNTEAFF. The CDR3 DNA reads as TGTGCCAGCAGTTTAGATCGGATAATGAACACTGAAGCTTTCTTT.

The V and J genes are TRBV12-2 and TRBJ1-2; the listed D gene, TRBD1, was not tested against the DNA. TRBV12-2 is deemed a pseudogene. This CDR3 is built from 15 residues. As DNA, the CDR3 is TGTGCAAGTCGCTTAGAAGAGACAGGAGAATATGGCTACACCTTC. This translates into CASRLEETGEYGYTF.

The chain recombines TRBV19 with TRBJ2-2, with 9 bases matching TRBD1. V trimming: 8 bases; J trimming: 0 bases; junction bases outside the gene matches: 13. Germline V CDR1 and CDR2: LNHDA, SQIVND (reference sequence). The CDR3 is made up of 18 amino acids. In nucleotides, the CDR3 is TGTGCCAGTTTTTATAAACAGGGGGCGGGCGCGAACACCGGGGAGCTGTTTTTT. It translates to CASFYKQGAGANTGELFF.

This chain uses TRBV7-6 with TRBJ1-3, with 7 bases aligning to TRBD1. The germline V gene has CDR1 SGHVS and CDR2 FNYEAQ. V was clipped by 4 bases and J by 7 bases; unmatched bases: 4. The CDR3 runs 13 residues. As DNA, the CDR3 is TGTGCCAGCAGCTCTACCAGGGGGAACACCATATATTTT. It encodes CASSSTRGNTIYF.

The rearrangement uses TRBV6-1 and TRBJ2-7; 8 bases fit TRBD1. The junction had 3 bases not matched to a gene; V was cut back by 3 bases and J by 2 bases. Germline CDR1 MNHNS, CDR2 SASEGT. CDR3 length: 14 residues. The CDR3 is CASSDGQGPYEQYF. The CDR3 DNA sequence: TGTGCCAGCAGTGATGGACAGGGTCCCTACGAGCAGTACTTC.

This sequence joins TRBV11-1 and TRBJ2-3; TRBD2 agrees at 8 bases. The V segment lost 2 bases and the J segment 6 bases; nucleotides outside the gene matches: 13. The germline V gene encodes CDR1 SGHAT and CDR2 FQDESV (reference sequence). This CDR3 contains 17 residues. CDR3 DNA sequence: TGTGCCAGCAGCTTAAGGGGAGCGGGAGTTTATAGGGATACGCAGTATTTT. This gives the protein CASSLRGAGVYRDTQYF.

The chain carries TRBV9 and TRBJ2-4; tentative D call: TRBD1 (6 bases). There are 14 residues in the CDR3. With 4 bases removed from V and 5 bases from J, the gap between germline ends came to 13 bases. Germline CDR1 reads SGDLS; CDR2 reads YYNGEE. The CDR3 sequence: CASSPRTAENIQYF. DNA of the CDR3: TGTGCCAGCAGCCCCAGGACAGCAGAAAACATTCAGTACTTC.

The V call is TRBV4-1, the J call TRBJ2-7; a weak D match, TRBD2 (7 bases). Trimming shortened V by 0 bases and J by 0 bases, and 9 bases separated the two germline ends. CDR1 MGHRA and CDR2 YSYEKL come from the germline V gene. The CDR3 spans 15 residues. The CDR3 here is CASSQEGGPSYEQYF. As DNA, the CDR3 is TGCGCCAGCAGCCAAGAGGGGGGGCCCTCCTACGAGCAGTACTTC.

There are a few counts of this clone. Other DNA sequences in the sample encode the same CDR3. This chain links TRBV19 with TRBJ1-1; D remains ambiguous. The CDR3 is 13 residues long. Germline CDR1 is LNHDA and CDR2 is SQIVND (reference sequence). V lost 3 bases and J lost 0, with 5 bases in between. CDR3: CASSISMNTEAFF. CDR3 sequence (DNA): TGTGCCAGTAGTATCTCCATGAACACTGAAGCTTTCTTT.

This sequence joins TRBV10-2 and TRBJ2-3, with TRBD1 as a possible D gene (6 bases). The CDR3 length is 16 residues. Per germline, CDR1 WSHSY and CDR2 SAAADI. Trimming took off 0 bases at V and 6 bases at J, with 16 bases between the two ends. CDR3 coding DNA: TGCGCCAGCAGTGAGTCCAGGGGACCCGTGTTCGATACGCAGTATTTT. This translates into CASSESRGPVFDTQYF.

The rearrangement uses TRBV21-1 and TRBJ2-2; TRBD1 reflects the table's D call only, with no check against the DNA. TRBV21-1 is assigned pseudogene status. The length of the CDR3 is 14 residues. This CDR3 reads CASTRDRTTGELFF. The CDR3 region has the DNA TGTGCCAGCACTCGGGACAGAACCACCGGGGAGCTGTTTTTT.

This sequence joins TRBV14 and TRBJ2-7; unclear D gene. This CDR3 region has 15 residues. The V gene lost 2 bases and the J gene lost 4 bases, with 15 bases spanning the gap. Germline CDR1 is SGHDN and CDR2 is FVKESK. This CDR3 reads CASSQLLSREYEQYF. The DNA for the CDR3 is TGTGCCAGCAGCCAATTGTTGTCCCGAGAATACGAGCAGTACTTC. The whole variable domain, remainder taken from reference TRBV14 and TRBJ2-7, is EAGVTQFPSHSVIEKGQTVTLRCDPISGHDNLYWYRRVMGKEIKFLLHFVKESKQDESGMPNNRFLAERTGGTYSTLKVQPAELEDSGVYFCASSQLLSREYEQYFGPGTRLTVT.

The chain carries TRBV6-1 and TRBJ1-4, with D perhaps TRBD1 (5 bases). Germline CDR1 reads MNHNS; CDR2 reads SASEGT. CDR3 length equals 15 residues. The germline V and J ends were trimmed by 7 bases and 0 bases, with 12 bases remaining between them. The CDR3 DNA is TGTGCCAGCATGCGCGTGGGGGCAACTAATGAAAAACTGTTTTTT. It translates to CASMRVGATNEKLFF.

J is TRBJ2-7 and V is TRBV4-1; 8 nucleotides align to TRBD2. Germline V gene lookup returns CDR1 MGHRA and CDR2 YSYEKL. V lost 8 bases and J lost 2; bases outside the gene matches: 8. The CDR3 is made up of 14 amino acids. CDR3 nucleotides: TGCGCCAGCCAGGGAACTAGCGGAGCCTACGAGCAGTACTTC. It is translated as CASQGTSGAYEQYF.